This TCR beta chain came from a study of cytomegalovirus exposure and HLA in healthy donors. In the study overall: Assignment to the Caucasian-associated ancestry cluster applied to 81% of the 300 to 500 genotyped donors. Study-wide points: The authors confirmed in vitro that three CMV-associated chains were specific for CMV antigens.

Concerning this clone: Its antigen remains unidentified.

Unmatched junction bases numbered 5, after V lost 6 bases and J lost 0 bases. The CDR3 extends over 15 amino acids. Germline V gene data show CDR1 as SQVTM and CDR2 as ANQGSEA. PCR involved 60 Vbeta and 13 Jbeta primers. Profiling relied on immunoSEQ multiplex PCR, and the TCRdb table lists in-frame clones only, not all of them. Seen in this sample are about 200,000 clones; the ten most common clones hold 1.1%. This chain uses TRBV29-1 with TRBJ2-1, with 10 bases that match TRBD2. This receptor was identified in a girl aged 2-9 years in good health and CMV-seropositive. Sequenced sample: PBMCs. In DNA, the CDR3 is TGCAGCGTCCCCCCTAGCGGGAGCTCCTACAATGAGCAGTTCTTC. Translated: CSVPPSGSSYNEQFF.